One sample yielded the 11 T cell receptor beta chains listed below, sequenced in a study of cytomegalovirus exposure and HLA in healthy donors. Primers included in the PCR were 60 Vbeta and 13 Jbeta primers. Repertoires were generated with immunoSEQ multiplex PCR, while TCRdb's copy carries only in-frame clones and drops some. The sample lists over 150,000 clones, around 77% occurring once. Sequenced material: PBMCs. Source of these receptors: a woman in her twenties or thirties in good health and CMV-seronegative.

This clone was counted only a few times. This rearrangement joins TRBV6-6 to TRBJ1-3; maybe TRBD1 (6 bases). Trimming cost V 4 bases and J 4 bases, with 17 bases left between them. This CDR3 is built from 16 residues. Germline V gene sequence: CDR1 MNHNY, CDR2 SVGAGI (reference sequence). CDR3 nucleotide sequence: TGTGCCAGCAGTTCCCATTATCCGGGGACAGGAAACACCATATATTTT. Translated: CASSSHYPGTGNTIYF.

In DNA form, the CDR3 reads TGTGCCAGCAGCTTATCAGGCGGGGCCACTGAAGCTTTCTTT. Its translation is CASSLSGGATEAFF. The chain has TRBV7-9 and TRBJ1-1, with D perhaps TRBD1 (5 bases). The V end was cut by 2 bases, the J end by 4 bases, with 11 bases between. From germline, CDR1 is SEHNR and CDR2 FQNEAQ (reference sequence). The CDR3 extends over 14 amino acids. Based on the CDR3 plus reference TRBV7-9 and TRBJ1-1, the full variable domain is DTGVSQNPRHKITKRGQNVTFRCDPISEHNRLYWYRQTLGQGPEFLTYFQNEAQLEKSRLLSDRFSAERPKGSFSTLEIQRTEQGDSAMYLCASSLSGGATEAFFGQGTRLTVV.

A few counts support this clone. The chain couples TRBV7-9 to TRBJ2-3, with 7 bases matching TRBD2. The CDR3 has 15 residues. With 5 bases clipped from V and 0 bases from J, the junction kept 5 bases outside the gene matches. The germline V gene has CDR1 SEHNR and CDR2 FQNEAQ (reference sequence). The CDR3 DNA follows: TGTGCCAGCAGCCGCGGGGGAATAAGCACAGATACGCAGTATTTT. Translated: CASSRGGISTDTQYF.

This rearrangement joins TRBV15 to TRBJ1-4; TRBD1 might be the D (6 bases). Looked up from germline, CDR1 is LNHNV and CDR2 is YYDKDF (reference sequence). This CDR3 has 15 amino acids. With 0 bases removed from V and 7 bases from J, the gap between germline ends came to 12 bases. The CDR3 region is CATSRDQGSSEKLFF. DNA for the CDR3: TGTGCCACCAGCAGAGATCAGGGGAGCAGTGAAAAACTGTTTTTT.

The chain links TRBV5-1 to TRBJ2-1; D gene unclear. Germline V gives CDR1 SGHRS, CDR2 YFSETQ. V was clipped by 0 bases and J by 6 bases, with 10 bases between them. The CDR3 runs to 14 residues. CDR3 residues: CASSLALSSNEQFF. DNA for the CDR3: TGCGCCAGCAGCTTGGCACTGTCAAGCAATGAGCAGTTCTTC. The whole variable domain, remainder taken from reference TRBV5-1 and TRBJ2-1, is KAGVTQTPRYLIKTRGQQVTLSCSPISGHRSVSWYQQTPGQGLQFLFEYFSETQRNKGNFPGRFSGRQFSNSRSEMNVSTLELGDSALYLCASSLALSSNEQFFGPGTRLTVL.

In this sample, this clone turned up a few times. V usage is TRBV29-1 and J usage is TRBJ1-2; maybe TRBD1 (6 bases). There are 13 residues in the CDR3. V shed 6 bases and J shed 0 bases, with 11 bases lying between them. Germline CDR1 reads SQVTM; CDR2 reads ANQGSEA. The CDR3 DNA reads as TGCAGCGTCACCCGACAGGCTAACTATGGCTACACCTTC. Protein: CSVTRQANYGYTF.

V and J are TRBV2 and TRBJ2-7; TRBD2 matches 7 bases. V lost 6 bases to trimming and J lost 5 bases; unmatched junction nucleotides: 13. The CDR3 runs to 15 residues. The germline V gene encodes CDR1 SNHLY and CDR2 FYNNEI. CDR3 sequence reads: CASSRPSGRAHEQYF. The CDR3 nucleotides read TGTGCCAGCAGCCGCCCTAGCGGCAGGGCTCACGAGCAGTACTTC.

This clone was recorded once. This sequence joins TRBV19 and TRBJ1-5, with D possibly being TRBD1 (6 bases). The CDR3 is 15 amino acids. V was pared by 5 bases and J by 3 bases, with 14 bases between. CDR1 and CDR2 from the germline V gene are LNHDA and SQIVND (reference sequence). Here the CDR3 DNA reads TGTGCCAGTAGTGGGGGACAACTGAACAATCAGCCCCAGCATTTT. Translation: CASSGGQLNNQPQHF.

This chain uses TRBV5-1 with TRBJ2-5; 9 nucleotides match TRBD2. The J call is in doubt because the DNA end fits TRBJ2-7 better. This CDR3 has 15 amino acids. The germline CDR1 and CDR2 sequences are SGHRS and YFSETQ. In DNA, the CDR3 is TGCGCCAGCAGCTTCGAAGCGGGGGGCCCCTACGAGCAGTACTTC. It translates to CASSFEAGGPYEQYF.

This chain uses TRBV18 with TRBJ2-1; 11 bases map to TRBD2. Germline CDR1 is KGHSH and CDR2 is LQKENI. The CDR3 extends over 15 amino acids. V shed 5 bases, J shed 3 bases, and the junction held 3 bases outside the gene matches. This CDR3 reads CASSTGTSGYNEQFF. For the CDR3, the DNA is TGTGCCAGCTCAACCGGGACTAGCGGCTACAATGAGCAGTTCTTC.

This chain uses TRBV20-1 with TRBJ2-7; no clear D. The germline CDR1 and CDR2 sequences are DFQATT and SNEGSKA (reference sequence). The CDR3 has 11 residues. V was pared by 3 bases and J by 3 bases, with 6 bases between. CDR3 DNA sequence: TGCAGTGCTAGGCGCGACTACGAGCAGTACTTC. Its protein is CSARRDYEQYF.